Following are 32 T cell receptor beta chains from one sample sequenced in a study of CD8 T cells in ankylosing spondylitis. TCRdb re-derived calls from the 5' RACE reads in MiXCR, one entry per CDR3 protein. The sample records around 340,000 distinct CDR3 sequences, under 15% being singletons. Sequenced sample: blood, either unsorted or a sorted T cell fraction (not recorded which). The receptor source for this set is a male donor with ankylosing spondylitis or in good health (not recorded which).

The table lists this clonotype with a few counts. V and J are TRBV27 and TRBJ2-2; either TRBD1 or TRBD2 may fit D (5 bases each). Germline-derived CDR1 and CDR2 are MNHEY and SMNVEV (reference sequence). V was shortened by 6 bases and J by 0 bases, with 17 bases between the two germline ends. This CDR3 has 17 residues. The CDR3 nucleotides read TGTGCCAGCAGCCCCCGCATGAGGGGATCGAACACCGGGGAGCTGTTTTTT. Protein sequence: CASSPRMRGSNTGELFF.

The chain is built from TRBV7-8 and TRBJ1-1; TRBD1 is a possible D gene (5 bases). Germline V gene lookup returns CDR1 SGHVS and CDR2 FQNEAQ. This CDR3 spans 13 amino acids. V lost 1 base to trimming and J lost 11 bases, with 14 bases between them. In DNA form, the CDR3 reads TGTGCCAGCAGCTTAGAGGGCCGCAGGGTGGCTTTCTTT. This sequence encodes CASSLEGRRVAFF.

The sample holds a few counts of this clonotype. The chain uses TRBV12-3 or TRBV12-4 and TRBJ2-7; D may be TRBD1 or TRBD2 (5 bases each). The CDR3 totals 13 residues. Trimming removed 4 bases from V and 6 bases from J, with 13 bases in between. The CDR3 spells CASSSGTLPEQYF. The CDR3 DNA reads as TGTGCCAGCAGTTCGGGGACCCTACCCGAGCAGTACTTC.

This clonotype was counted only a few times. The chain employs TRBV6-1 and TRBJ1-1; D might be TRBD1 (6 bases). CDR3 length: 14 amino acids. V shed 7 bases and J shed 1 base, with 13 bases lying between them. Germline V CDR1 and CDR2: MNHNS, SASEGT. CDR3 nucleotide sequence: TGTGCCAGCAACCGATGGGGGCAGAACACTGAAGCTTTCTTT. This gives the protein CASNRWGQNTEAFF.

This clonotype appeared a few times. This sequence joins TRBV12-3 or TRBV12-4 and TRBJ1-1; D not certain. The CDR3 consists of 14 residues. The V end lost 5 bases, the J end lost 1 base, and 11 bases lay between the germline ends. The CDR3: CASSPSAGNTEAFF. CDR3 in DNA: TGTGCCAGCAGTCCCTCGGCGGGGAACACTGAAGCTTTCTTT.

The chain links TRBV20-1 to TRBJ2-5; TRBD1 is a possible D gene (8 bases). The CDR3 runs 15 residues. The germline V gene encodes CDR1 DFQATT and CDR2 SNEGSKA (reference sequence). The V end was cut by 3 bases, the J end by 5 bases, with 19 bases between. The DNA for the CDR3 is TGCAGTGCTAGGGGTTCAGCGGGACAGGTCGAGACCCAGTACTTC. It specifies CSARGSAGQVETQYF.

This chain links TRBV7-9 with TRBJ2-1, with a weak D call TRBD2 (5 bases). CDR3 length equals 13 residues. Germline CDR1 and CDR2: SEHNR and FQNEAQ (reference sequence). Trimming removed 0 bases from V and 6 bases from J, with 6 bases in between. CDR3: CASSLAGSNEQFF. In DNA form, the CDR3 reads TGTGCCAGCAGCTTAGCGGGGAGCAATGAGCAGTTCTTC.

This clonotype was counted ten times or more. This chain connects TRBV5-1 to TRBJ1-2; no firm D call. The CDR3 is 14 residues long. Trimming removed 0 bases from V and 2 bases from J, with 8 bases in between. CDR1 SGHRS and CDR2 YFSETQ come from the germline V gene. In nucleotides, the CDR3 is TGCGCCAGCAGCTTGGACGGAATAAACTATGGCTACACCTTC. Its protein product is CASSLDGINYGYTF.

This clonotype has a handful of counts. This sequence joins TRBV12-3 or TRBV12-4 and TRBJ1-1; D is possibly TRBD1 (5 bases). CDR3 length: 12 residues. The germline V and J ends were trimmed by 3 bases and 7 bases, with 9 bases remaining between them. CDR3 sequence (DNA): TGTGCCAGCAGTTTGGGGGATAGTGAAGCTTTCTTT. It codes for CASSLGDSEAFF.

This clonotype was detected many times. This chain uses TRBV12-3 or TRBV12-4 with TRBJ2-4; weak D call: TRBD1 (6 bases). This CDR3 region has 17 residues. V was trimmed by 0 bases and J by 2 bases, leaving 14 bases between them. The CDR3 loop reads CASSLASQGMTKNIQYF. The CDR3 DNA is TGTGCCAGCAGTTTAGCCTCGCAGGGGATGACCAAAAACATTCAGTACTTC.

The V gene is TRBV20-1, the J gene TRBJ2-2; 9 bases map to TRBD2. The CDR3 has 14 amino acids. CDR1 and CDR2 from the germline V gene are DFQATT and SNEGSKA (reference sequence). The V gene end was trimmed by 6 bases and the J gene end by 5 bases; junction bases not matched to a gene: 7. The CDR3 DNA is TGCAGTGCCGCGGGGGGGGTCGGGACCGGGGAGCTGTTTTTT. Translating gives CSAAGGVGTGELFF.

The V gene is TRBV6-2 or TRBV6-3, the J gene TRBJ2-5; 7 nucleotides line up with TRBD2. The germline gives CDR1 MNHEY, CDR2 SVGEGT. J lost 2 bases, V lost 4 bases, and 7 bases had no gene match. This CDR3 has 15 amino acids. The CDR3 is CASSSWGGYQETQYF. The CDR3, as DNA: TGTGCCAGCAGTTCCTGGGGAGGGTATCAAGAGACCCAGTACTTC.

This clonotype came up a few times. The rearrangement joins TRBV20-1 to TRBJ2-6; D unresolved. V was trimmed by 6 bases and J by 0 bases, leaving 12 bases between them. This CDR3 comprises 15 residues. Germline V gene data show CDR1 as DFQATT and CDR2 as SNEGSKA (reference sequence). CDR3: CSASSGDSGANVLTF. DNA for the CDR3: TGCAGTGCCTCCAGTGGGGACTCTGGGGCCAACGTCCTGACTTTC.

The chain combines TRBV28 with TRBJ2-3; TRBD2 matches at 11 bases. The CDR3 spans 20 residues. The J segment lost 0 bases and the V segment lost 6 bases, leaving 17 bases of the junction unmatched. Looked up from germline, CDR1 is MDHEN and CDR2 is SYDVKM. CDR3 nucleotides: TGTGCCAGCAGACCTTCGGTGGGTAGCGGGAGGGGATACAGCACAGATACGCAGTATTTT. Its protein product is CASRPSVGSGRGYSTDTQYF. Filled out from reference TRBV28 and TRBJ2-3, the complete variable domain reads DVKVTQSSRYLVKRTGEKVFLECVQDMDHENMFWYRQDPGLGLRLIYFSYDVKMKEKGDIPEGYSVSREKKERFSLILESASTNQTSMYLCASRPSVGSGRGYSTDTQYFGPGTRLTVL.

The gene calls are TRBV5-1 and TRBJ2-7; D ambiguous. The V end lost 5 bases, the J end lost 4 bases, and 10 bases lay between the germline ends. Germline V gene sequence: CDR1 SGHRS, CDR2 YFSETQ. The CDR3 consists of 12 residues. The CDR3, as DNA: TGCGCCAGCAGAGCCACGACTTACGAGCAGTACTTC. The encoded protein is CASRATTYEQYF.

The chain uses TRBV5-1 and TRBJ2-2; D perhaps matches TRBD2 (5 bases). V shed 1 base and J shed 0 bases, with 10 bases lying between them. From germline, CDR1 is SGHRS and CDR2 YFSETQ. CDR3 size: 16 residues. This CDR3 is CASSLSGFPNTGELFF. As DNA, the CDR3 is TGCGCCAGCAGCTTGTCGGGGTTTCCGAACACCGGGGAGCTGTTTTTT.

This clonotype was found a few times. The chain has TRBV11-2 and TRBJ2-6; TRBD2 matches 7 bases. The CDR3 loop spans 17 amino acids. The germline CDR1 and CDR2 sequences are SGHAT and FQNNGV. Losses at the gene ends were 1 base for V and 0 bases for J; bases not matched to a gene: 3. The CDR3 DNA reads as TGTGCCAGCAGCTTAGCCCCGGGGGGCTCTGGGGCCAACGTCCTGACTTTC. Translation gives CASSLAPGGSGANVLTF.

This clonotype was detected only a few times. J is TRBJ1-5 and V is TRBV20-1; no clear D. The CDR3 is 13 amino acids. From germline, CDR1 is DFQATT and CDR2 SNEGSKA (reference sequence). V dropped 5 bases and J dropped 6 bases, with 14 bases sitting between them. The CDR3 reads CSARSEGSQPQHF. The CDR3 DNA reads as TGCAGTGCTCGGTCAGAAGGGAGTCAGCCCCAGCATTTT.

This clonotype was seen many times. The chain is built from TRBV3-1 and TRBJ1-1; D not certain. Trimming shortened V by 1 base and J by 6 bases, and 9 bases separated the two germline ends. CDR3 length equals 13 residues. CDR1 LGHDT and CDR2 YNNKEL come from the germline V gene (reference sequence). The CDR3 DNA sequence: TGTGCCAGCAGCCAAGTAGTAAGGGCTGAAGCTTTCTTT. It yields the protein CASSQVVRAEAFF.

This clonotype was picked up a small number of times. The CDR3 region is CASSGLDNEQFF. The CDR3 DNA sequence: TGTGCCAGCAGTGGACTAGACAATGAGCAGTTCTTC. This chain connects TRBV12-3 or TRBV12-4 to TRBJ2-1; the match to TRBD2 covers 7 bases. The CDR3 covers 12 residues. The junction had 0 bases not matched to a gene; V was cut back by 5 bases and J by 5 bases.

This clonotype was counted a few times. CDR3 DNA: TGTGCCAGCAGCCTACGAGGCGGGGAGACAGATACGCAGTATTTT. This gives the protein CASSLRGGETDTQYF. V gene TRBV3-1 combines with J gene TRBJ2-3; TRBD2 is a possible D gene (6 bases). Germline V lookup: CDR1 LGHDT, CDR2 YNNKEL (reference sequence). Trimming stripped 4 bases from V and 3 bases from J, with 14 bases between. The CDR3 length is 15 residues.

The chain couples TRBV12-5 to TRBJ2-1; D gene ambiguous. This CDR3 spans 14 amino acids. CDR1 is LGHNT, CDR2 FRNRAP, per germline. The V end lost 1 base, the J end lost 6 bases, and 10 bases lay between the germline ends. CDR3 sequence: CASGLGIAPNEQFF. The CDR3 region has the DNA TGTGCTAGTGGTTTGGGAATAGCCCCCAATGAGCAGTTCTTC.

The chain has TRBV5-1 and TRBJ2-5; a possible D gene is TRBD2 (5 bases). The CDR3 covers 14 residues. The germline gives CDR1 SGHRS, CDR2 YFSETQ. The germline V and J ends were trimmed by 3 bases and 0 bases, with 9 bases remaining between them. The CDR3 region is CASSSDLYQETQYF. CDR3 nucleotides: TGCGCCAGCAGCTCGGACTTGTACCAAGAGACCCAGTACTTC.

This clonotype turned up a few times. V and J are TRBV5-1 and TRBJ2-3; weak D call: TRBD2 (6 bases). This CDR3 is 15 amino acids long. Germline CDR1 and CDR2: SGHRS and YFSETQ. V lost 2 bases and J lost 5, with 15 bases in between. In DNA form, the CDR3 reads TGCGCCAGCAGCTTTGGAGGGAACGTTCGAGATACGCAGTATTTT. It is translated as CASSFGGNVRDTQYF.

This chain links TRBV12-3 or TRBV12-4 with TRBJ1-6, with D perhaps TRBD1 (5 bases). V was pared by 0 bases and J by 8 bases, with 8 bases between. The CDR3 loop spans 14 amino acids. CDR3 amino acids: CASSLAGVHSPLHF. CDR3 DNA sequence: TGTGCCAGCAGTTTAGCAGGGGTGCATTCACCCCTCCACTTT.

The chain combines TRBV29-1 with TRBJ2-2; 11 bases map to TRBD2. CDR3 length: 15 amino acids. Germline values: CDR1 SQVTM, CDR2 ANQGSEA. Trimming at V came to 6 bases and at J to 3 bases, leaving 6 bases not matched to a gene. The CDR3 loop is CSVTGTSGDTGELFF. The DNA of the CDR3 is TGCAGCGTCACCGGGACTAGCGGCGACACCGGGGAGCTGTTTTTT.

This clonotype has a handful of counts. The chain has TRBV10-3 and TRBJ1-1; 7 bases are shared with TRBD1. V lost 6 bases, J lost 2 bases, and 9 bases stayed unmatched. CDR3 length: 15 amino acids. Germline CDR1 reads ENHRY; CDR2 reads SYGVKD. CDR3 nucleotide sequence: TGTGCCATCAGGAACTACCGGGACAGCAACACTGAAGCTTTCTTT. Residues: CAIRNYRDSNTEAFF.

This clonotype was observed a handful of times. This chain links TRBV7-9 with TRBJ2-1; 7 positions match TRBD2. CDR1 SEHNR and CDR2 FQNEAQ come from the germline V gene (reference sequence). V dropped 1 base and J dropped 5; count of bases not matched to a gene: 8. The CDR3 is 16 residues long. The CDR3 DNA reads as TGTGCCAGCAGCTTAGTCGGACAAGCGGGACACAATGAGCAGTTCTTC. Protein sequence: CASSLVGQAGHNEQFF. Based on the CDR3 plus reference TRBV7-9 and TRBJ2-1, the full variable domain is DTGVSQNPRHKITKRGQNVTFRCDPISEHNRLYWYRQTLGQGPEFLTYFQNEAQLEKSRLLSDRFSAERPKGSFSTLEIQRTEQGDSAMYLCASSLVGQAGHNEQFFGPGTRLTVL.

V is TRBV29-1 and J is TRBJ2-7; 9 nucleotides line up with TRBD1. There are 12 residues in the CDR3. Losses at the gene ends were 8 bases for V and 6 bases for J; bases not matched to a gene: 8. Germline V gives CDR1 SQVTM, CDR2 ANQGSEA. The CDR3 bases are TGCAGCTTCCGGGACAGGGCGGCCGAGCAGTACTTC. Residues: CSFRDRAAEQYF.

The chain has TRBV6-5 and TRBJ2-1; either TRBD1 or TRBD2 may supply D (5 bases each). Per germline, CDR1 MNHEY and CDR2 SVGAGI. V was cut by 0 bases and J by 0 bases, with 6 bases left in between. This CDR3 is 15 amino acids long. CDR3 DNA sequence: TGTGCCAGCAGTTACTCGGGGGTCTCCTACAATGAGCAGTTCTTC. It is translated as CASSYSGVSYNEQFF.

The chain carries TRBV5-1 and TRBJ1-1; D is uncertain. Germline loops: CDR1 SGHRS, CDR2 YFSETQ. This CDR3 spans 14 amino acids. V gave up 2 bases and J gave up 0 bases, with 8 bases separating them. The CDR3: CASSFTYMNTEAFF. The CDR3, as DNA: TGCGCCAGCAGCTTTACCTATATGAACACTGAAGCTTTCTTT. The whole variable domain, filled in from reference TRBV5-1 and TRBJ1-1, reads KAGVTQTPRYLIKTRGQQVTLSCSPISGHRSVSWYQQTPGQGLQFLFEYFSETQRNKGNFPGRFSGRQFSNSRSEMNVSTLELGDSALYLCASSFTYMNTEAFFGQGTRLTVV.

This sequence joins TRBV7-2 and TRBJ2-7; TRBD2 aligns across 7 bases. The CDR3 runs to 16 residues. Looked up from germline, CDR1 is SGHTA and CDR2 is FQGNSA. Trimming removed 2 bases from V and 4 bases from J; junction bases left unmatched: 11. The CDR3 nucleotides are TGTGCCAGCAGCTTACGCCCGGGCGGGAGTACGTACGAGCAGTACTTC. The encoded protein is CASSLRPGGSTYEQYF.